A single sample gave rise to the 2 T cell receptor beta chains below, sequenced in a study of control samples from healthy donors and cancer patients. Libraries were prepared by immunoSEQ multiplex PCR; TCRdb keeps only in-frame clonotypes and omits some of them. The sample has under 65,000 clones, approximately 89% seen once. Input material: PBMCs. The source is a man aged 25-45 years with colorectal cancer.

This chain links TRBV6-5 with TRBJ1-1; TRBD1 matches at 7 bases. CDR1 is MNHEY, CDR2 SVGAGI, per germline. The junction had 9 bases not matched to a gene; V was cut back by 6 bases and J by 5 bases. The CDR3 length is 14 residues. DNA for the CDR3: TGTGCCAGCAGAGCAGAGGGACAGTGGACTGAAGCTTTCTTT. Residues: CASRAEGQWTEAFF.

The J gene is TRBJ2-2, the V gene TRBV7-9; the D gene is possibly TRBD1 (6 bases). The V end was cut by 6 bases, the J end by 6 bases, with 11 bases between. This CDR3 has 13 residues. Germline V lookup: CDR1 SEHNR, CDR2 FQNEAQ (reference sequence). CDR3 in DNA: TGTGCCAGCAGGGGGGCTGTCGCCGGGGAGCTGTTTTTT. Amino acid sequence: CASRGAVAGELFF.